Each of the 22 T cell receptor beta chains below was sequenced from the same sample in a study of PD-L1 blockade in urothelial cancer. TCRdb's copy holds only in-frame clones and misses some; the assay was immunoSEQ multiplex PCR. Here the sample spans 25,000 to 35,000 clones, approximately 87% being singletons. This material consisted of PBMCs, taken around atezolizumab (anti-PD-L1) treatment. The receptor set was obtained from a middle-aged man with urothelial cancer.

This chain links TRBV12-5 with TRBJ2-2; D possibly corresponds to TRBD2 (5 bases). The CDR3 contains 16 residues. CDR1 and CDR2 (germline): LGHNT, FRNRAP. V was shortened by 0 bases and J by 1 base, with 9 bases between the two germline ends. The CDR3 sequence: CASGLVVGGNTGELFF. The DNA for the CDR3 is TGTGCTAGTGGTTTGGTAGTCGGAGGGAACACCGGGGAGCTGTTTTTT.

This clone appeared a single time. This sequence joins TRBV27 and TRBJ2-2, with 8 bases that match TRBD2. CDR1 and CDR2 (germline): MNHEY, SMNVEV (reference sequence). The V and J ends lost 10 bases and 6 bases, in that order; junction bases with no gene match: 19. The CDR3 spans 17 residues. The CDR3 DNA reads as TGTGCCACCTCCGAAAGAGCGGGAGCCGGACGGGCCGGGGAGCTGTTTTTT. Residues: CATSERAGAGRAGELFF.

The chain is built from TRBV5-6 and TRBJ1-1; 7 positions agree with TRBD1. The germline CDR1 and CDR2 sequences are SGHDT and YYEEEE. V lost 0 bases to trimming and J lost 5 bases; unmatched junction nucleotides: 10. This CDR3 comprises 16 residues. CDR3 sequence (DNA): TGTGCCAGCAGCTTGGAGGGGGCGCGGATTAGGACTGAAGCTTTCTTT. It encodes CASSLEGARIRTEAFF. The full variable domain, its missing parts supplied by reference TRBV5-6 and TRBJ1-1, is DAGVTQSPTHLIKTRGQQVTLRCSPKSGHDTVSWYQQALGQGPQFIFQYYEEEERQRGNFPDRFSGHQFPNYSSELNVNALLLGDSALYLCASSLEGARIRTEAFFGQGTRLTVV.

The rearrangement joins TRBV9 to TRBJ2-7, with D uncertain. This CDR3 comprises 13 residues. Trimming took 5 bases from V and 0 from J, leaving 9 bases between them. Germline V gene lookup returns CDR1 SGDLS and CDR2 YYNGEE. CDR3 nucleotide sequence: TGTGCCAGCAGTGTGGCAGACTCCTACGAGCAGTACTTC. Translated: CASSVADSYEQYF.

V and J are TRBV19 and TRBJ1-2; 7 bases fit TRBD1. V was clipped by 1 base and J by 7 bases; unmatched bases: 3. Germline loops: CDR1 LNHDA, CDR2 SQIVND (reference sequence). The length of the CDR3 is 13 residues. The CDR3, as DNA: TGTGCCAGTAGTATAGGCAGGGGGTCTGGCTACACCTTC. Encoded protein: CASSIGRGSGYTF.

V gene TRBV5-1 combines with J gene TRBJ1-2, with a possible D match to TRBD1 (6 bases). The V end lost 0 bases, the J end lost 6 bases, and 15 bases lay between the germline ends. CDR1 SGHRS and CDR2 YFSETQ come from the germline V gene. CDR3 length: 15 residues. The CDR3: CASSLDQGPRDGYTF. CDR3 DNA sequence: TGCGCCAGCAGCTTGGATCAGGGGCCGAGGGATGGCTACACCTTC.

V gene TRBV29-1 combines with J gene TRBJ2-3, with 13 nucleotides matching TRBD2. The germline gives CDR1 SQVTM, CDR2 ANQGSEA. The CDR3 has 16 residues. The J segment lost 3 bases and the V segment lost 0 bases, leaving 3 bases of the junction unmatched. This chain's CDR3 is CSVEDWTSGSTDTQYF. CDR3 in DNA: TGCAGCGTTGAAGATTGGACTAGCGGGAGTACAGATACGCAGTATTTT.

The chain is built from TRBV5-1 and TRBJ2-2; possible D gene TRBD1, 7 bases. Germline CDR1 and CDR2: SGHRS and YFSETQ. Deletions cut 3 bases from V and 0 bases from J, with 12 bases between. The CDR3 has 16 residues. The CDR3 region is CASSWAGQSNTGELFF. CDR3 DNA: TGCGCCAGCAGCTGGGCGGGACAGTCGAACACCGGGGAGCTGTTTTTT.

A single count supports this clone. V gene TRBV10-1 combines with J gene TRBJ2-5, with 10 bases aligning to TRBD2. Germline loops: CDR1 WNHNN, CDR2 SYGVQD (reference sequence). CDR3 length equals 18 residues. V was pared by 5 bases and J by 7 bases, with 19 bases of the junction left unmatched. The CDR3 nucleotides read TGCGCCAGCAGTCGCCGGCAGGAGCGGGGGGGTCCCCGGGTGACCCAGTACTTC. It translates to CASSRRQERGGPRVTQYF.

The sample holds one count of this clone. The chain uses TRBV6-5 and TRBJ1-1; 7 bases map to TRBD1. The V segment lost 6 bases and the J segment 6 bases; nucleotides outside the gene matches: 13. The CDR3 sequence is 15 residues long. Looked up from germline, CDR1 is MNHEY and CDR2 is SVGAGI. CDR3 DNA: TGTGCCAGCAGGCAGAGAGGGGGCGGCGGCGCTGAAGCTTTCTTT. Protein product: CASRQRGGGGAEAFF.

The chain joins TRBV5-5 to TRBJ2-4, with D unresolved. Between the trimmed V and J ends, which lost 4 bases and 0 bases, there was a span of 8 bases. Per germline, CDR1 SGHKS and CDR2 YYEKEE (reference sequence). CDR3 length equals 14 residues. The CDR3: CASSRLLAKNIQYF. In nucleotides, the CDR3 is TGTGCCAGCAGCCGACTGTTAGCCAAAAACATTCAGTACTTC.

This chain joins TRBV4-1 and TRBJ1-2; D gene uncertain. The V gene lost 0 bases and the J gene lost 8 bases, with 7 bases spanning the gap. CDR3 length equals 12 residues. Germline CDR1 MGHRA, CDR2 YSYEKL. In nucleotides, the CDR3 is TGCGCCAGCAGCCAAGACGTCGTGGGCTACACCTTC. Translation gives CASSQDVVGYTF.

The chain joins TRBV5-1 to TRBJ2-7; TRBD1 is a possible D gene (5 bases). Per germline, CDR1 SGHRS and CDR2 YFSETQ. Trimming removed 4 bases at V and 3 bases at J, with 17 bases between. CDR3 length: 15 residues. As DNA, the CDR3 is TGCGCCAGCAGCGCATATACTGTGACAGTCTACGAGCAGTACTTC. Translating gives CASSAYTVTVYEQYF.

The chain uses TRBV7-8 and TRBJ2-1; 8 bases align to TRBD2. Germline lookup yields CDR1 SGHVS and CDR2 FQNEAQ. The CDR3 spans 15 residues. With 5 bases clipped from V and 0 bases from J, the junction kept 3 bases outside the gene matches. The DNA for the CDR3 is TGTGCCAGCAGCCGAACTAGCGGCTCCTACAATGAGCAGTTCTTC. Protein sequence: CASSRTSGSYNEQFF.

This rearrangement joins TRBV10-3 to TRBJ2-7; 8 bases are shared with TRBD2. The germline V gene encodes CDR1 ENHRY and CDR2 SYGVKD. V shed 5 bases and J 2 bases; nucleotides not matched to a gene: 8. The CDR3 contains 15 residues. The CDR3 DNA reads as TGTGCCATCAGTCAACACGCGGGACTAGCCTACGAGCAGTACTTC. It translates to CAISQHAGLAYEQYF.

This chain connects TRBV10-3 to TRBJ1-1, with D possibly TRBD1 on 5 matching bases. CDR1 is ENHRY and CDR2 is SYGVKD in the germline V gene. CDR3 length equals 14 residues. Between the trimmed V and J ends, which lost 2 bases and 5 bases, there was a span of 12 bases. CDR3 sequence reads: CAISEPREETEAFF. The CDR3 region has the DNA TGTGCCATCAGTGAGCCCAGGGAGGAGACTGAAGCTTTCTTT.

V and J are TRBV7-6 and TRBJ1-3; tentatively, D is TRBD1 (5 bases). Between the trimmed V and J ends, which lost 5 bases and 0 bases, there was a span of 8 bases. CDR1 and CDR2 from the germline V gene are SGHVS and FNYEAQ. The CDR3 has 14 residues. The DNA of the CDR3 is TGTGCCAGCAGCCCTAGGGGCTCTGGAAACACCATATATTTT. Protein: CASSPRGSGNTIYF.

This clone was counted a single time. The chain employs TRBV5-1 and TRBJ2-2; no clear D gene. The germline V gene encodes CDR1 SGHRS and CDR2 YFSETQ. Trimming removed 1 base at V and 5 bases at J, with 9 bases between. This CDR3 is 14 amino acids long. The CDR3 reads CASSLQERTGELFF. CDR3 bases: TGCGCCAGCAGCTTGCAGGAACGAACCGGGGAGCTGTTTTTT. Combining the CDR3 with reference TRBV5-1 and TRBJ2-2 gives the whole variable domain KAGVTQTPRYLIKTRGQQVTLSCSPISGHRSVSWYQQTPGQGLQFLFEYFSETQRNKGNFPGRFSGRQFSNSRSEMNVSTLELGDSALYLCASSLQERTGELFFGEGSRLTVL.

The V and J genes are TRBV21-1 and TRBJ2-5; the table's D call of TRBD2 was not tested on the DNA. TRBV21-1 is designated a pseudogene. The CDR3 runs 19 residues. The DNA of the CDR3 is TGTGCCAGCAGCAAAGTTCCCCCGGATCTTGGGGGGTACCAAGAGACCCAGTACTTC. The encoded protein is CASSKVPPDLGGYQETQYF.

This clone was seen once. This chain uses TRBV10-3 with TRBJ2-7, with 9 bases fitting TRBD1. This CDR3 region has 16 residues. After removal of 4 bases from V and 2 bases from J, the junction contained 9 bases not matched to a gene. The germline gives CDR1 ENHRY, CDR2 SYGVKD. CDR3 region: CAISGRGDRATYEQYF. Written as DNA, the CDR3 is TGTGCCATCAGTGGGAGGGGGGACAGGGCCACCTACGAGCAGTACTTC.

This rearrangement joins TRBV5-4 to TRBJ1-2, with 8 positions matching TRBD1. This CDR3 region has 20 residues. Germline CDR1 reads SGHNT; CDR2 reads YYREEE (reference sequence). V gave up 6 bases and J gave up 0 bases; unmatched junction bases: 22. The DNA for the CDR3 is TGTGCCAGCATGCGGAACGAACTCCGGGACAGGCTTTCTACTAACTATGGCTACACCTTC. Its protein is CASMRNELRDRLSTNYGYTF.

The chain couples TRBV7-2 to TRBJ2-1; TRBD2 aligns across 8 bases. The germline V gene has CDR1 SGHTA and CDR2 FQGNSA. This CDR3 is 17 amino acids long. V was clipped by 6 bases and J by 3 bases; unmatched bases: 13. In DNA form, the CDR3 reads TGTGCCAGCAGTCCTCTTACAGGGAGCGGGAGCTACAATGAGCAGTTCTTC. This sequence encodes CASSPLTGSGSYNEQFF.